These 24 T cell receptor beta chains share one sample of origin, sequenced in a study of cytomegalovirus exposure and HLA in healthy donors (dated by TCRdb to 2017 to 2019). Receptor amplification or capture employed the immunoSEQ multiplex PCR assay. For the multiplex PCR, a mixture combining 60 forward primers for TCR Vbeta segments and 13 reverse primers for TCR Jbeta segments was used. TCRdb took over this immuneACCESS table, retaining in-frame rearrangements with V and J assigned. Such tables are incomplete; in checked studies, under half of the missing clones stem from an unresolved V gene, and the remainder is unexplained. In this sample the table shows around 150,000 clones, about 80% of which occur a single time. The ten largest make up over 8% of the sample. The sequenced sample was PBMCs. The receptor set was obtained from a man between 18 and 29 years old in good health and CMV-seropositive.

The CDR3 DNA sequence: TGCGCCAGCAGCTCCCGGACAGGGGGCAACACTGAAGCTTTCTTT. Encoded protein: CASSSRTGGNTEAFF. The chain combines TRBV5-1 with TRBJ1-1; 11 bases are shared with TRBD1. This CDR3 comprises 15 residues. J lost 2 bases, V lost 3 bases, and 3 bases had no gene match. CDR1 SGHRS and CDR2 YFSETQ come from the germline V gene.

The rearrangement joins TRBV11-2 to TRBJ1-5; TRBD1 is a possible D gene (6 bases). V was pared by 3 bases and J by 5 bases, with 11 bases between. The germline V gene encodes CDR1 SGHAT and CDR2 FQNNGV. CDR3 size: 14 residues. CDR3 amino acids: CASSFQGPHQPQHF. As DNA, the CDR3 is TGTGCCAGCAGCTTTCAGGGGCCCCATCAGCCCCAGCATTTT.

The chain uses TRBV9 and TRBJ2-1; 11 nucleotides agree with TRBD2. The CDR3 totals 14 residues. V lost 1 base and J lost 8; bases outside the gene matches: 2. Germline V gives CDR1 SGDLS, CDR2 YYNGEE. The CDR3 DNA follows: TGTGCCAGCAGCGTAACTAGCGGGAGTTATGAGCAGTTCTTC. This translates into CASSVTSGSYEQFF.

This chain links TRBV2 with TRBJ1-1; 10 bases are a match to TRBD1. Trimming at V came to 11 bases and at J to 5 bases, leaving 11 bases not matched to a gene. This CDR3 is 14 amino acids long. Germline V gives CDR1 SNHLY, CDR2 FYNNEI. In nucleotides, the CDR3 is TGTGCCCCCCTGGGACAGGGGAGGGGTACTGAAGCTTTCTTT. This sequence encodes CAPLGQGRGTEAFF.

This clone was seen only a few times. The V and J genes are TRBV21-1 and TRBJ2-7; the D call in the table, TRBD1, was not verified against the DNA. TRBV21-1 counts as a pseudogene. The CDR3 consists of 16 residues. CDR3 DNA: TGTGCCAGCAGCAAGGTATGGGGGCATACAAACTACGAGCAGTACTTC. Protein: CASSKVWGHTNYEQYF.

The gene calls are TRBV6-5 and TRBJ2-2, with 9 bases matching TRBD1. The CDR3 runs 15 residues. V shed 5 bases and J 4 bases; nucleotides not matched to a gene: 5. Germline assignment: CDR1 MNHEY and CDR2 SVGAGI. The CDR3 bases are TGTGCCAGCAGTACCAACAGGGGGCTCACCGGGGAGCTGTTTTTT. Protein: CASSTNRGLTGELFF.

This clone came up a few times. V is TRBV7-3 and J is TRBJ1-2; 8 nucleotides align to TRBD1. The ends lost 6 bases at V and 5 bases at J; junction bases unmatched: 11. CDR1 is SGHTA and CDR2 is FQGTGA in the germline V gene. This CDR3 comprises 15 residues. The CDR3 region has the DNA TGTGCCAGCAGGGCTTCAGGGGGCGCGTGGTATGGCTACACCTTC. This translates into CASRASGGAWYGYTF.

J is TRBJ1-2 and V is TRBV20-1; D not certain. The CDR3 totals 11 residues. CDR1 DFQATT and CDR2 SNEGSKA come from the germline V gene (reference sequence). V gave up 1 base and J gave up 10 bases, with 10 bases separating them. The CDR3 bases are TGCAGTGCTAGAGTTCCGTCAGTCTACACCTTC. Translation gives CSARVPSVYTF.

J is TRBJ2-7 and V is TRBV28; 8 bases map to TRBD2. Germline V gives CDR1 MDHEN, CDR2 SYDVKM. The ends lost 8 bases at V and 5 bases at J; junction bases unmatched: 11. The CDR3 totals 14 residues. In nucleotides, the CDR3 is TGTGCCAGCGCCCGTAGGACGGGGGGGAACGAGCAGTACTTC. This translates into CASARRTGGNEQYF.

The chain recombines TRBV6-1 with TRBJ1-2; D remains ambiguous. Per germline, CDR1 MNHNS and CDR2 SASEGT. V was trimmed by 5 bases and J by 0 bases, leaving 7 bases between them. This CDR3 comprises 13 residues. The CDR3 sequence: CASSRDTNYGYTF. The CDR3 DNA is TGTGCCAGCAGTCGTGACACTAACTATGGCTACACCTTC.

The J gene is TRBJ2-5, the V gene TRBV19; 7 positions agree with TRBD1. Germline CDR1 and CDR2: LNHDA and SQIVND (reference sequence). CDR3 length equals 15 residues. With V trimmed by 4 bases and J by 5 bases, 10 bases remained unmatched. Here the CDR3 reads CASSTLTGMGETQYF. In DNA form, the CDR3 reads TGTGCCAGTAGTACCCTGACAGGGATGGGGGAGACCCAGTACTTC.

This chain connects TRBV2 to TRBJ2-5, with 10 bases fitting TRBD2. Near its end, the DNA agrees better with TRBJ2-7, so the J call may be wrong. CDR3 size: 15 residues. The V gene's germline CDR1 is SNHLY and CDR2 FYNNEI. CDR3 sequence (DNA): TGTGCCAGCAGCGAGTCCGGGACTAGCGTATACGAGCAGTACTTC. It translates to CASSESGTSVYEQYF.

This clone has a handful of counts. CDR3 nucleotide sequence: TGTGCCAGCAGCGAGGACAGGGGGCTAGACACCATATATTTT. Protein product: CASSEDRGLDTIYF. This chain links TRBV7-6 with TRBJ1-3; 11 nucleotides line up with TRBD1. Germline V gene sequence: CDR1 SGHVS, CDR2 FNYEAQ. J lost 8 bases, V lost 5 bases, and 5 bases had no gene match. The CDR3 runs 14 residues.

The CDR3 reads CASSTGSRYEQYF. The CDR3 coding sequence is TGTGCCAGCAGCACAGGGTCCCGCTACGAGCAGTACTTC. The chain uses TRBV5-6 and TRBJ2-7, with D tentatively TRBD1 (6 bases). The germline gives CDR1 SGHDT, CDR2 YYEEEE. The CDR3 runs 13 residues. V was pared by 4 bases and J by 3 bases, with 11 bases between.

The chain joins TRBV27 to TRBJ2-5; no firm D call. V was trimmed by 4 bases and J by 2 bases, leaving 2 bases between them. The CDR3 consists of 11 residues. CDR1 is MNHEY, CDR2 SMNVEV, per germline (reference sequence). CDR3 residues: CASSSQETQYF. CDR3 sequence (DNA): TGTGCCAGCAGTTCACAAGAGACCCAGTACTTC.

V is TRBV6-5 and J is TRBJ2-2; D unclear. The V and J ends lost 5 bases and 1 base respectively, with 8 bases between them. The germline V gene has CDR1 MNHEY and CDR2 SVGAGI. This CDR3 spans 14 amino acids. CDR3 coding DNA: TGTGCCAGCAGTCCTCTCAGGAACACCGGGGAGCTGTTTTTT. Protein sequence: CASSPLRNTGELFF.

The V call is TRBV27, the J call TRBJ2-6; a weak D match, TRBD1 (6 bases). This CDR3 contains 16 residues. V lost 2 bases and J 2 bases, leaving 10 bases between the germline ends. Per germline, CDR1 MNHEY and CDR2 SMNVEV (reference sequence). CDR3 region: CASSLRGTTGANVLTF. The CDR3 DNA reads TGTGCCAGCAGTTTAAGGGGGACGACTGGGGCCAACGTCCTGACTTTC. The full variable domain, completed using reference TRBV27 and TRBJ2-6, is EAQVTQNPRYLITVTGKKLTVTCSQNMNHEYMSWYRQDPGLGLRQIYYSMNVEVTDKGDVPEGYKVSRKEKRNFPLILESPSPNQTSLYFCASSLRGTTGANVLTFGAGSRLTVL.

The chain couples TRBV19 to TRBJ2-4; a weak D match, TRBD1 (6 bases). The CDR3 loop spans 13 amino acids. The V end was cut by 8 bases, the J end by 5 bases, with 13 bases between. The germline V gene encodes CDR1 LNHDA and CDR2 SQIVND (reference sequence). The CDR3 region has the DNA TGTGCCAGTTCCGACAGGTTCCAAAACATTCAGTACTTC. Its protein is CASSDRFQNIQYF.

This rearrangement joins TRBV19 to TRBJ1-2; D unresolved. The CDR3 has 12 amino acids. Germline CDR1 reads LNHDA; CDR2 reads SQIVND (reference sequence). V gave up 3 bases and J gave up 8 bases, with 10 bases separating them. The CDR3 spells CASSIKGVGYTF. CDR3 DNA: TGTGCCAGTAGTATTAAGGGAGTCGGCTACACCTTC.

The chain recombines TRBV29-1 with TRBJ2-7; weak D call: TRBD2 (5 bases). Per the germline V gene, CDR1 is SQVTM and CDR2 is ANQGSEA. This CDR3 contains 13 residues. Trimming took 4 bases from V and 3 from J, leaving 13 bases between them. CDR3 DNA sequence: TGCAGCGTTGTTCTAGCTCACGGCTACGAGCAGTACTTC. It codes for CSVVLAHGYEQYF.

The CDR3 protein is CASRSQTGAYNEQFF. Written as DNA, the CDR3 is TGTGCCAGCAGGTCACAGACAGGGGCGTACAATGAGCAGTTCTTC. The chain joins TRBV7-9 to TRBJ2-1, with 8 bases aligning to TRBD1. Germline CDR1 and CDR2: SEHNR and FQNEAQ (reference sequence). Trimming cost V 6 bases and J 4 bases; bases outside gene matches: 8. The CDR3 consists of 15 residues.

V gene TRBV4-1 combines with J gene TRBJ1-1, with D possibly being TRBD1 (5 bases). Germline values: CDR1 MGHRA, CDR2 YSYEKL. Deletions cut 4 bases from V and 1 base from J, with 10 bases between. The CDR3 consists of 14 residues. The CDR3 DNA is TGCGCCAGCAGCCCCGCGGGGGGGAACACTGAAGCTTTCTTT. Amino acid sequence: CASSPAGGNTEAFF.

This chain uses TRBV6-1 with TRBJ1-3, with D possibly matching TRBD1 (5 bases). The CDR3 contains 17 residues. Germline V gene data show CDR1 as MNHNS and CDR2 as SASEGT. Trimming stripped 5 bases from V and 4 bases from J, with 21 bases between. The CDR3 sequence: CASSQGVAERYGNTIYF. Written as DNA, the CDR3 is TGTGCCAGCAGTCAAGGGGTTGCAGAGCGCTACGGAAACACCATATATTTT.

The chain joins TRBV6-7 to TRBJ2-2; 9 bases fit TRBD1. TRBV6-7 is noted as an ORF with a role that remains uncertain. With 6 bases clipped from V and 6 bases from J, the junction kept 8 bases outside the gene matches. This CDR3 has 15 residues. Written as DNA, the CDR3 is TGTGCCAGCAGCTGGGACAGGGCATTCCCCGGGGAGCTGTTTTTT. It codes for CASSWDRAFPGELFF.